This TCR beta chain was sequenced in a study of shared clonotypes between healthy human individuals. General study results and limits: Clonotype sharing among the donors was expected to vary with sequencing depth.

Concerning this clone itself: The antigen is not known.

The V gene lost 6 bases and the J gene lost 7 bases, with 12 bases spanning the gap. The CDR3 has 13 amino acids. Germline CDR1 MDHEN, CDR2 SYDVKM. Clones were sequenced by immunoSEQ multiplex PCR, and TCRdb holds only the in-frame ones, with some missing. Here the sample spans 2 million to 2.5 million clones, 90% to 95% being singletons. The study enrolled healthy HIV-negative adults without recent acute infections or vaccinations as donors. Researchers partitioned CD4+ cells into CD45RA+ naive and CD45RA-negative memory subsets. The TCR was taken from a man younger than 35 in good health. Some clones in this sample may be carry-over from other donors' samples. The sequenced sample consisted of naive CD4+ T cells from PBMCs. Subset in this sample: CD45RA+ positively selected. This chain uses TRBV28 with TRBJ1-4, with D uncertain. CDR3 sequence (DNA): TGTGCCAGCAGAACTCCACGAGGTGAAAAACTGTTTTTT. This translates into CASRTPRGEKLFF.